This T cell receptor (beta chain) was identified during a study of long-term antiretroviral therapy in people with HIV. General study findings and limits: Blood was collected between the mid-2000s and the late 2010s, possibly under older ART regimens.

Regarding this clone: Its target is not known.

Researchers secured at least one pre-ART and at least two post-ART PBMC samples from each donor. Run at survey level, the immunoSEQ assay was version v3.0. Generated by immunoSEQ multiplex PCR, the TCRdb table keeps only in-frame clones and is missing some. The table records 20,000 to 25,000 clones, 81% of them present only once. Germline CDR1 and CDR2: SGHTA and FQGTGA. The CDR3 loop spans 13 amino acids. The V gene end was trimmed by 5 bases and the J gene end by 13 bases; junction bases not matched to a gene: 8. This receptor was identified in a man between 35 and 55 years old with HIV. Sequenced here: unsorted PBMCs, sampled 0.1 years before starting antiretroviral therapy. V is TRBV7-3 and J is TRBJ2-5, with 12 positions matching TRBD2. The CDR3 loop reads CASSPSGGVPPYF. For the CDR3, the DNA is TGTGCCAGCAGCCCTAGCGGGGGGGTCCCCCCGTACTTC.